Below, 25 T cell receptor beta chains from the same sample are listed, as sequenced in a study of CD8 T cells in ankylosing spondylitis. Study-wide points: Seemingly characteristic of ankylosing spondylitis blood was a TCR beta motif consisting of about 8 highly homologous variants.

These receptors' antigens are unknown. TCRdb re-called the 5' RACE reads with MiXCR, one entry per CDR3 protein. The table shows hundreds of thousands of distinct CDR3 sequences, with roughly 12% occurring only once. The sample was blood, either unsorted or a sorted T cell fraction (not recorded which). Receptors originate from a male donor with ankylosing spondylitis.

This clonotype appeared a few times. The chain couples TRBV24-1 to TRBJ2-1, with D perhaps TRBD1 or TRBD2 (6 bases each). Germline CDR1 is KGHDR and CDR2 is SFDVKD. The CDR3 extends over 16 amino acids. The V and J ends lost 3 bases and 0 bases respectively, with 11 bases between them. The CDR3 coding sequence is TGTGCCACCAGTGATAGCGGAGGGGGCTCCTACAATGAGCAGTTCTTC. It is translated as CATSDSGGGSYNEQFF.

J is TRBJ2-1 and V is TRBV11-2; tentatively, D is TRBD1 (6 bases). Germline CDR1 is SGHAT and CDR2 is FQNNGV. V lost 5 bases and J lost 7, with 18 bases in between. The CDR3 has 15 amino acids. Here the CDR3 reads CASSRRTETGNEQFF. In DNA form, the CDR3 reads TGTGCCAGCAGCAGGAGGACAGAGACGGGTAATGAGCAGTTCTTC. Based on the CDR3 plus reference TRBV11-2 and TRBJ2-1, the full variable domain is EAGVAQSPRYKIIEKRQSVAFWCNPISGHATLYWYQQILGQGPKLLIQFQNNGVVDDSQLPKDRFSAERLKGVDSTLKIQPAKLEDSAVYLCASSRRTETGNEQFFGPGTRLTVL.

This clonotype occurred once. A much more abundant neighbour one base away suggests this may be a read error. The genes are TRBV2 and TRBJ2-3; D remains ambiguous. CDR3 size: 17 residues. Germline assignment: CDR1 SNHLY and CDR2 FYNNEI. This CDR3 is CTSSPEGPLYSTDTQYF. As DNA, the CDR3 is TGTACCAGCAGTCCCGAAGGACCCCTTTATTCCACAGATACGCAGTATTTT.

This clonotype was counted between two and nine times. The chain is built from TRBV20-1 and TRBJ2-7; D assignment may be TRBD1 or TRBD2 (6 bases each). The CDR3 sequence is 17 residues long. Germline CDR1 is DFQATT and CDR2 is SNEGSKA (reference sequence). V was pared by 3 bases and J by 5 bases, with 26 bases between. The CDR3 loop reads CSASSIGGTTEGDEQYF. CDR3 bases: TGCAGTGCTAGTTCAATAGGCGGGACAACCGAAGGCGACGAGCAGTACTTC.

There are a few counts of this clonotype. This chain links TRBV4-2 with TRBJ1-2, with TRBD1 as a possible D gene (5 bases). The V gene's germline CDR1 is LGHNA and CDR2 YNFKEQ. The CDR3 loop spans 16 amino acids. Deletions cut 0 bases from V and 1 base from J, with 12 bases between. CDR3 in amino acids: CASSQDLGQGNYGYTF. CDR3 sequence (DNA): TGTGCCAGCAGCCAAGATCTGGGGCAGGGTAACTATGGCTACACCTTC.

The table lists this clonotype with a few counts. CDR3 nucleotides: TGTGCCAGCTCACTACAGCGTACGTTCACAGGCAATGAGCAGTTCTTC. Protein sequence: CASSLQRTFTGNEQFF. The chain joins TRBV18 to TRBJ2-1; the D gene is possibly TRBD1 (5 bases). The V gene lost 4 bases and the J gene lost 6 bases, with 19 bases spanning the gap. The CDR3 contains 16 residues. Germline CDR1 KGHSH, CDR2 LQKENI.

The rearrangement links TRBV4-2 to TRBJ2-1; 16 nucleotides agree with TRBD2. CDR1 is LGHNA, CDR2 YNFKEQ, per germline. With V trimmed by 3 bases and J by 9 bases, 2 bases remained unmatched. CDR3 length equals 15 residues. The CDR3 loop reads CASSQGTSGRVEQFF. The CDR3 DNA follows: TGTGCCAGCAGCCAGGGGACTAGCGGGAGGGTTGAGCAGTTCTTC.

The chain employs TRBV7-8 and TRBJ1-1; the D is unclear. V shed 5 bases and J shed 1 base, with 11 bases lying between them. Per germline, CDR1 SGHVS and CDR2 FQNEAQ. The length of the CDR3 is 14 residues. The CDR3 spells CASSPVPKNTEAFF. The CDR3 DNA reads TGTGCCAGCAGCCCCGTCCCCAAGAACACTGAAGCTTTCTTT.

This chain links TRBV7-2 with TRBJ2-1, with TRBD2 matching 7 bases. V gave up 3 bases and J gave up 15 bases; unmatched junction bases: 11. The CDR3 is 13 amino acids. Germline CDR1 reads SGHTA; CDR2 reads FQGNSA. CDR3 DNA: TGTGCCAGCAGCTTTAACGGGCGGGAGAGTCTGTTCTTC. This translates into CASSFNGRESLFF. The full variable domain, in which reference TRBV7-2 and TRBJ2-1 provide the parts outside the CDR3, is GAGVSQSPSNKVTEKGKDVELRCDPISGHTALYWYRQSLGQGLEFLIYFQGNSAPDKSGLPSDRFSAERTGGSVSTLTIQRTQQEDSAVYLCASSFNGRESLFFGPGTRLTVL.

V is TRBV18 and J is TRBJ2-2, with 9 bases fitting TRBD2. The CDR3 has 18 amino acids. Germline trimming cut 3 bases from V and 0 bases from J; bases unmatched to any gene: 8. The germline gives CDR1 KGHSH, CDR2 LQKENI. The CDR3 loop is CASSPWGAGGSNTGELFF. CDR3 in DNA: TGTGCCAGCTCACCCTGGGGAGCGGGAGGATCGAACACCGGGGAGCTGTTTTTT.

The CDR3, as DNA: TGTGCCAGCAGCTTGGTGAGGGTGTTGATTAACACTGAAGCTTTCTTT. Its protein product is CASSLVRVLINTEAFF. The V call is TRBV5-6, the J call TRBJ1-1; D is ambiguous. Trimming removed 0 bases at V and 2 bases at J, with 14 bases between. Germline V gene sequence: CDR1 SGHDT, CDR2 YYEEEE. The CDR3 sequence is 16 residues long.

This chain links TRBV11-1 with TRBJ2-2; D perhaps matches TRBD2 (7 bases). Germline-derived CDR1 and CDR2 are SGHAT and FQDESV (reference sequence). Trimming took off 5 bases at V and 0 bases at J, with 16 bases between the two ends. This CDR3 has 17 residues. CDR3 bases: TGTGCCAGCAGCCCCGGAAAGGGGGGGACGAACACCGGGGAGCTGTTTTTT. Its protein is CASSPGKGGTNTGELFF.

The gene calls are TRBV6-2 or TRBV6-3 and TRBJ2-1, with D perhaps assigned TRBD1 or TRBD2 (5 bases each). The CDR3 sequence is 15 residues long. Germline loops: CDR1 MNHEY, CDR2 SVGEGT. Trimming shortened V by 8 bases and J by 5 bases, and 19 bases separated the two germline ends. CDR3 amino acids: CASEQAPRTHNEQFF. CDR3 DNA: TGTGCCAGCGAACAGGCCCCCAGGACTCACAATGAGCAGTTCTTC.

This clonotype has only a few counts. This rearrangement joins TRBV5-1 to TRBJ1-2; the D is unclear. The CDR3 spans 13 residues. The germline V gene has CDR1 SGHRS and CDR2 YFSETQ. V was pared by 0 bases and J by 5 bases, with 8 bases between. The CDR3 DNA follows: TGCGCCAGCAGCTTGGGAGCCCCTTATGGCTACACCTTC. Translating it yields CASSLGAPYGYTF.

This clonotype was observed a few times. The CDR3 region is CASSFSRGEQFF. The CDR3 DNA reads as TGTGCCAGCAGTTTCAGCCGGGGCGAGCAGTTCTTC. The chain employs TRBV28 and TRBJ2-1; tentatively, D is TRBD1 or TRBD2 (5 bases each). Deletions cut 3 bases from V and 10 bases from J, with 10 bases between. The CDR3 covers 12 residues. CDR1 is MDHEN, CDR2 SYDVKM, per germline.

This clonotype was detected only a few times. Germline and junction disagree at one end, which may indicate a read error. J is TRBJ1-3 and V is TRBV12-3 or TRBV12-4; D is ambiguous. The CDR3 is 14 residues long. The DNA of the CDR3 is TGTGACAGCAGAGACCCTAGCTCTGGAAACACCATATATTTT. Amino acid sequence: CDSRDPSSGNTIYF.

This clonotype was seen at least ten times. The chain couples TRBV4-3 to TRBJ1-1, with TRBD1 matching over 7 bases. This CDR3 contains 15 residues. Germline V CDR1 and CDR2: LGHNA, YSLEER. V lost 1 base to trimming and J lost 0 bases; unmatched junction nucleotides: 2. CDR3: CASSQAGTVNTEAFF. The DNA of the CDR3 is TGCGCCAGCAGCCAAGCTGGGACAGTGAACACTGAAGCTTTCTTT.

The V call is TRBV20-1, the J call TRBJ2-7, with TRBD1 as a possible D gene (5 bases). The germline gives CDR1 DFQATT, CDR2 SNEGSKA (reference sequence). This CDR3 is 16 amino acids long. With 0 bases removed from V and 4 bases from J, the gap between germline ends came to 19 bases. The DNA for the CDR3 is TGCAGTGCTAGAGACCCCTTAGGCAGGGATGGTTACGAGCAGTACTTC. This encodes CSARDPLGRDGYEQYF.

This clonotype was picked up a small number of times. The gene calls are TRBV5-1 and TRBJ1-1, with D tentatively TRBD1 (5 bases). This CDR3 contains 14 residues. Germline CDR1 SGHRS, CDR2 YFSETQ. V lost 2 bases to trimming and J lost 5 bases, with 13 bases between them. CDR3 nucleotide sequence: TGCGCCAGCAGCTTCACAGAATGGGGGACTGAAGCTTTCTTT. This encodes CASSFTEWGTEAFF.

The CDR3 coding sequence is TGCAGTGCTTTCCGGGCCCGAAGGGGCAATCAGCCCCAGCATTTT. Its protein product is CSAFRARRGNQPQHF. The rearrangement joins TRBV20-1 to TRBJ1-5; D uncertain. CDR1 and CDR2 (germline): DFQATT, SNEGSKA (reference sequence). V was shortened by 5 bases and J by 2 bases, with 16 bases between the two germline ends. The CDR3 loop spans 15 amino acids.

The chain has TRBV20-1 and TRBJ2-3; weak D call: TRBD2 (6 bases). Germline V gene lookup returns CDR1 DFQATT and CDR2 SNEGSKA (reference sequence). The length of the CDR3 is 15 residues. V gave up 1 base and J gave up 3 bases, with 14 bases separating them. CDR3 in DNA: TGCAGTGCTAGAGTAACTAGCTCGTTTACAGATACGCAGTATTTT. Translated: CSARVTSSFTDTQYF.

This clonotype was seen repeatedly, ten times or more. The chain uses TRBV5-1 and TRBJ2-2; 9 bases agree with TRBD1. Germline CDR1 SGHRS, CDR2 YFSETQ. This CDR3 is built from 16 residues. V shed 5 bases and J 5 bases; nucleotides not matched to a gene: 10. The CDR3 DNA reads TGCGCCAGCAGTCTTCTAACAGGGGGCGATACCGGGGAGCTGTTTTTT. It encodes CASSLLTGGDTGELFF.

This chain connects TRBV7-2 to TRBJ2-5; D might be TRBD1 or TRBD2, each matching 5 bases. The V end lost 9 bases, the J end lost 3 bases, and 17 bases lay between the germline ends. The CDR3 runs to 14 residues. Germline values: CDR1 SGHTA, CDR2 FQGNSA. The CDR3 reads CASTRDGGEETQYF. The CDR3, as DNA: TGTGCCAGTACTCGGGACGGAGGAGAAGAGACCCAGTACTTC.

This clonotype occurred a few times. This chain joins TRBV9 and TRBJ1-1; no reliable D call. V lost 2 bases to trimming and J lost 3 bases, with 8 bases between them. The CDR3 spans 13 residues. The germline gives CDR1 SGDLS, CDR2 YYNGEE. The CDR3: CASSVDAYTEAFF. The CDR3 DNA follows: TGTGCCAGCAGCGTCGACGCCTACACTGAAGCTTTCTTT.

This sequence joins TRBV7-2 and TRBJ2-7; the D gene is possibly TRBD2 (5 bases). From germline, CDR1 is SGHTA and CDR2 FQGNSA. The CDR3 contains 13 residues. The V end was cut by 5 bases, the J end by 7 bases, with 15 bases between. CDR3 sequence (DNA): TGTGCCAGCAGCCACGGGATCCTTTTTGAGCAGTACTTC. Translated: CASSHGILFEQYF.